Listed here are 28 T cell receptor beta chains from one sample, sequenced in a study of T cells in Graves' hyperthyroidism and ophthalmopathy. There were TCR beta CDR3 regions amplified from RNA transcripts. An initial round of RT-PCR targeting the TCR CDR3 relied on the HTBI primer set. MiXCR was run by TCRdb on the multiplex PCR reads, yielding one entry per CDR3 protein. Of hundreds of thousands of distinct CDR3 sequences in the sample, less than 15% were seen once. Specimen: blood. The receptors were gathered from a woman younger than 30 with Graves' hyperthyroidism.

This clonotype occurred many times. This chain joins TRBV6-2 or TRBV6-3 and TRBJ2-1, with 8 bases lining up with TRBD1. Trimming took 5 bases from V and 8 from J; bases not matched to a gene: 8. This CDR3 is built from 14 residues. CDR1 is MNHEY and CDR2 is SVGEGT in the germline V gene. CDR3 loop: CASSTTTGVDEQFF. In DNA, the CDR3 is TGTGCCAGCAGTACGACGACAGGGGTCGATGAGCAGTTCTTC.

There are many counts of this clonotype. Its ends do not fully match the called genes, so a read error is possible. The chain couples TRBV3-1 to TRBJ1-5; D ambiguous. CDR1 and CDR2 from the germline V gene are LGHDT and YNNKEL (reference sequence). The CDR3 loop spans 12 amino acids. Here the CDR3 DNA reads TGTGCCAACAGCCAATTGGGTCAGCCCCAGCATTTT. Translation: CANSQLGQPQHF.

This clonotype was counted ten times or more. V usage is TRBV20-1 and J usage is TRBJ2-3; maybe TRBD2 (6 bases). V lost 1 base and J lost 0, with 14 bases in between. Germline V lookup: CDR1 DFQATT, CDR2 SNEGSKA (reference sequence). The length of the CDR3 is 16 residues. The CDR3 reads CSARGLSGVSTDTQYF. CDR3 sequence (DNA): TGCAGTGCTAGAGGTCTTAGCGGAGTTAGCACAGATACGCAGTATTTT.

This sequence joins TRBV7-9 and TRBJ1-2; 8 bases map to TRBD1. CDR1 is SEHNR and CDR2 is FQNEAQ in the germline V gene (reference sequence). The CDR3 loop spans 15 amino acids. With V trimmed by 1 base and J by 8 bases, 9 bases remained unmatched. CDR3 DNA: TGTGCCAGCAGCTTAGTGCGGCAGGGGGCGGAGGGCTACACCTTC. This sequence encodes CASSLVRQGAEGYTF.

The CDR3 reads CSVEDFAEQYF. The CDR3 region has the DNA TGCAGCGTTGAAGACTTCGCGGAGCAGTACTTC. The rearrangement links TRBV29-1 to TRBJ2-7; D unclear. V shed 0 bases and J shed 7 bases, with 7 bases lying between them. Per germline, CDR1 SQVTM and CDR2 ANQGSEA. This CDR3 comprises 11 residues.

Many counts were recorded for this clonotype. The J gene is TRBJ1-1, the V gene TRBV27; D not resolved. The germline CDR1 and CDR2 sequences are MNHEY and SMNVEV (reference sequence). V was pared by 5 bases and J by 6 bases, with 13 bases between. CDR3 length equals 13 residues. In DNA, the CDR3 is TGTGCCAGCAGTCGGGCGGCAGTTCCTGAAGCTTTCTTT. It codes for CASSRAAVPEAFF.

This clonotype was seen at least ten times. J is TRBJ1-1 and V is TRBV6-1; D gene uncertain. The germline V gene has CDR1 MNHNS and CDR2 SASEGT. The V gene lost 1 base and the J gene lost 0 bases, with 9 bases spanning the gap. The CDR3 is made up of 15 amino acids. The CDR3 DNA reads TGTGCCAGCAGTGAAGACCCCCTGATGAACACTGAAGCTTTCTTT. Encoded protein: CASSEDPLMNTEAFF.

This clonotype came up a few times. V is TRBV7-6 and J is TRBJ2-7; weak D call: TRBD2 (5 bases). This CDR3 is 12 amino acids long. Deletions cut 5 bases from V and 6 bases from J, with 11 bases between. Germline V gene lookup returns CDR1 SGHVS and CDR2 FNYEAQ. The CDR3 region is CASSPAEGEQYF. DNA of the CDR3: TGTGCCAGCAGCCCGGCTGAGGGCGAGCAGTACTTC. Supplemented by reference TRBV7-6 and TRBJ2-7, the full variable domain reads GAGVSQSPRYKVTKRGQDVALRCDPISGHVSLYWYRQALGQGPEFLTYFNYEAQQDKSGLPNDRFSAERPEGSISTLTIQRTEQRDSAMYRCASSPAEGEQYFGPGTRLTVT.

This clonotype came up many times. The J gene is TRBJ2-7, the V gene TRBV11-2; the D is unclear. V gave up 5 bases and J gave up 6 bases, with 17 bases separating them. Looked up from germline, CDR1 is SGHAT and CDR2 is FQNNGV. The CDR3 has 14 residues. CDR3: CASSTEDRFREQYF. DNA for the CDR3: TGTGCCAGCAGCACCGAGGACCGCTTCCGCGAGCAGTACTTC. Full variable domain (rest looked up from reference TRBV11-2 and TRBJ2-7): EAGVAQSPRYKIIEKRQSVAFWCNPISGHATLYWYQQILGQGPKLLIQFQNNGVVDDSQLPKDRFSAERLKGVDSTLKIQPAKLEDSAVYLCASSTEDRFREQYFGPGTRLTVT.

Only a few counts were recorded for this clonotype. The DNA of the CDR3 is TGTGCCAGTAGTAACCGGGCCAGACACAATGAGCAGTTCTTC. It encodes CASSNRARHNEQFF. The chain uses TRBV19 and TRBJ2-1; D unresolved. V dropped 4 bases and J dropped 5 bases, with 12 bases sitting between them. CDR1 and CDR2 from the germline V gene are LNHDA and SQIVND (reference sequence). The CDR3 is made up of 14 amino acids.

This clonotype came up a few times. The genes are TRBV29-1 and TRBJ1-1; D is uncertain. The CDR3 is 12 residues long. The germline V and J ends were trimmed by 3 bases and 4 bases, with 9 bases remaining between them. The germline gives CDR1 SQVTM, CDR2 ANQGSEA. The CDR3 reads CSVDGGVTEAFF. DNA of the CDR3: TGCAGCGTTGATGGAGGAGTCACTGAAGCTTTCTTT.

V usage is TRBV4-1 and J usage is TRBJ2-7; TRBD1 agrees at 7 bases. V was clipped by 2 bases and J by 4 bases; unmatched bases: 11. The CDR3 is 16 residues long. In germline, CDR1 is MGHRA, CDR2 YSYEKL. CDR3 protein: CASSQRLWGRGYEQYF. CDR3 nucleotides: TGCGCCAGCAGCCAAAGGCTCTGGGGCAGGGGGTACGAGCAGTACTTC.

Concerning this clonotype itself: A much larger clone differs by one base, so this may be a read error. The rearrangement joins TRBV7-9 to TRBJ1-2, with TRBD1 as a possible D gene (5 bases). This CDR3 is 15 amino acids long. In germline, CDR1 is SEHNR, CDR2 FQNEAQ (reference sequence). Trimming removed 5 bases at V and 3 bases at J, with 16 bases between. The CDR3 loop is CASSPPGRGHYGYTF. As DNA, the CDR3 is TGTGCCAGCAGCCCGCCGGGACGAGGCCACTATGGCTACACCTTC.

This clonotype was picked up many times. The chain has TRBV7-9 and TRBJ2-7, with D unresolved. The V end was cut by 0 bases, the J end by 6 bases, with 9 bases between. The germline V gene has CDR1 SEHNR and CDR2 FQNEAQ (reference sequence). This CDR3 is 13 amino acids long. The CDR3 bases are TGTGCCAGCAGCTTAGCTTTTCGCAGCGAGCAGTACTTC. Its translation: CASSLAFRSEQYF.

This clonotype was observed many times. The chain uses TRBV7-8 and TRBJ2-3; possibly TRBD2 for D (5 bases). The V gene's germline CDR1 is SGHVS and CDR2 FQNEAQ. V lost 1 base to trimming and J lost 6 bases, with 14 bases between them. CDR3 length: 15 residues. The CDR3 sequence is CASSLVVGVEDTQYF. The CDR3 DNA sequence: TGTGCCAGCAGCTTAGTGGTGGGAGTGGAGGATACGCAGTATTTT.

In this sample, this clonotype turned up many times. The rearrangement uses TRBV7-2 and TRBJ1-1; D is possibly TRBD1 (6 bases). The germline V gene encodes CDR1 SGHTA and CDR2 FQGNSA. The CDR3 has 15 residues. V was cut by 5 bases and J by 0 bases, with 13 bases left in between. The CDR3 region is CASSPWTVLNTEAFF. The DNA of the CDR3 is TGTGCCAGCAGCCCCTGGACAGTTTTGAACACTGAAGCTTTCTTT.

The chain employs TRBV2 and TRBJ1-2; 8 bases fit TRBD1. Germline assignment: CDR1 SNHLY and CDR2 FYNNEI. With 6 bases clipped from V and 7 bases from J, the junction kept 10 bases outside the gene matches. The CDR3 runs 14 residues. CDR3 amino acids: CASSHDRGGVGYTF. The CDR3 bases are TGTGCCAGCAGCCACGACAGGGGAGGCGTTGGCTACACCTTC. Together with reference TRBV2 and TRBJ1-2, the CDR3 gives the full variable domain: EPEVTQTPSHQVTQMGQEVILRCVPISNHLYFYWYRQILGQKVEFLVSFYNNEISEKSEIFDDQFSVERPDGSNFTLKIRSTKLEDSAMYFCASSHDRGGVGYTFGSGTRLTVV.

This clonotype occurred many times. The V call is TRBV18, the J call TRBJ2-7; TRBD1 agrees at 8 bases. Trimming at V came to 2 bases and at J to 3 bases, leaving 3 bases not matched to a gene. In germline, CDR1 is KGHSH, CDR2 LQKENI. This CDR3 is 14 amino acids long. CDR3: CASSPNDRGYEQYF. CDR3 sequence (DNA): TGTGCCAGCTCACCAAACGACAGGGGCTACGAGCAGTACTTC.

V and J are TRBV6-5 and TRBJ1-3; D may be TRBD1 (5 bases). CDR3 size: 17 residues. Trimming stripped 2 bases from V and 3 bases from J, with 17 bases between. Germline V gives CDR1 MNHEY, CDR2 SVGAGI. CDR3 in DNA: TGTGCCAGCAGTTACAGGCCAGGGCGTAGTGGTGGAAACACCATATATTTT. It yields the protein CASSYRPGRSGGNTIYF.

This chain joins TRBV18 and TRBJ2-1; TRBD2 is a possible D gene (5 bases). The V and J ends lost 4 bases and 9 bases respectively, with 10 bases between them. The CDR3 contains 12 residues. Germline assignment: CDR1 KGHSH and CDR2 LQKENI. The CDR3 DNA follows: TGTGCCAGCTCACTGAGGGCAGGTGAGCAGTTCTTC. Translation: CASSLRAGEQFF.

Note on this clonotype: A much more abundant neighbour one base away suggests this may be a read error. This chain links TRBV7-2 with TRBJ2-5; 10 positions match TRBD1. Judging by the DNA end, TRBJ2-1 fits better; the J call may be wrong. The CDR3 loop spans 14 amino acids. CDR1 SGHTA and CDR2 FQGNSA come from the germline V gene. CDR3 loop: CASSFDRGRETQFF. In DNA, the CDR3 is TGTGCCAGCAGCTTCGACAGGGGGCGAGAGACCCAGTTCTTC.

This clonotype was detected a few times. The chain joins TRBV5-1 to TRBJ2-5; 9 bases agree with TRBD2. Germline V gives CDR1 SGHRS, CDR2 YFSETQ. V lost 4 bases and J lost 9; bases outside the gene matches: 10. This CDR3 has 14 residues. CDR3: CASSAGTSLWAQYF. DNA of the CDR3: TGCGCCAGCAGCGCCGGGACTAGCCTATGGGCCCAGTACTTC.

This clonotype was seen ten or more times. This chain links TRBV6-6 with TRBJ2-7; maybe TRBD1 (5 bases). V dropped 1 base and J dropped 7 bases, with 11 bases sitting between them. Germline-derived CDR1 and CDR2 are MNHNY and SVGAGI (reference sequence). This CDR3 comprises 13 residues. The CDR3 coding sequence is TGTGCCAGCAGTTACTTAGGGGCGCGGGAGCAGTACTTC. Protein sequence: CASSYLGAREQYF.

The chain links TRBV19 to TRBJ2-1; no firm D call. Between the trimmed V and J ends, which lost 7 bases and 3 bases, there was a span of 13 bases. Germline V CDR1 and CDR2: LNHDA, SQIVND (reference sequence). The CDR3 sequence is 14 residues long. Here the CDR3 reads CASNLDPNYNEQFF. The CDR3 nucleotides are TGTGCCAGTAATTTGGACCCTAACTACAATGAGCAGTTCTTC.

This clonotype has just a few counts. V usage is TRBV9 and J usage is TRBJ2-5; 11 bases agree with TRBD2. Germline V lookup: CDR1 SGDLS, CDR2 YYNGEE. The CDR3 totals 15 residues. Losses at the gene ends were 4 bases for V and 4 bases for J; bases not matched to a gene: 6. CDR3 amino acids: CASSITGTSGETQYF. As DNA, the CDR3 is TGTGCCAGCAGCATAACCGGGACTAGCGGAGAGACCCAGTACTTC.

V gene TRBV5-6 combines with J gene TRBJ1-2; D unclear. There are 13 residues in the CDR3. Germline V gives CDR1 SGHDT, CDR2 YYEEEE. Between the trimmed V and J ends, which lost 7 bases and 12 bases, there was a span of 22 bases. The CDR3 loop reads CASAASLSRVHTF. The DNA for the CDR3 is TGTGCCAGCGCAGCGTCACTGAGTCGGGTACACACCTTC. Combining the CDR3 with reference TRBV5-6 and TRBJ1-2 gives the whole variable domain DAGVTQSPTHLIKTRGQQVTLRCSPKSGHDTVSWYQQALGQGPQFIFQYYEEEERQRGNFPDRFSGHQFPNYSSELNVNALLLGDSALYLCASAASLSRVHTFGSGTRLTVV.

Ten or more counts support this clonotype. This chain links TRBV20-1 with TRBJ2-7; 9 bases line up with TRBD2. CDR1 is DFQATT and CDR2 is SNEGSKA in the germline V gene (reference sequence). The length of the CDR3 is 16 residues. The V and J ends lost 4 bases and 4 bases, in that order; junction bases with no gene match: 14. CDR3 loop: CSANLREGRYLYEQYF. The CDR3 bases are TGCAGTGCTAACCTGCGGGAGGGCCGCTACTTGTACGAGCAGTACTTC.

Many counts were recorded for this clonotype. The chain has TRBV6-5 and TRBJ2-7; D uncertain. Germline CDR1 and CDR2: MNHEY and SVGAGI. Trimming removed 0 bases from V and 4 bases from J, with 7 bases in between. CDR3 length: 13 residues. CDR3 protein: CASSYSRGYEQYF. The CDR3 region has the DNA TGTGCCAGCAGTTACTCGAGAGGATACGAGCAGTACTTC.